This is a list of T cell receptor beta chains from one sample in a study of Ad26.COV2.S vaccination and SARS-CoV-2 variants. Profiled with immunoSEQ multiplex PCR; TCRdb holds only in-frame clones, not every one. The table shows hundreds of thousands of clones, with 70% to 90% occurring only once. The sequences come from peripheral blood, collected in a trial of Ad26.COV2.S vaccine versus placebo. Source of these receptors: a person aged 18 to 65 who received the Ad26.COV2.S COVID-19 vaccine or a placebo. Both conserved end residues are part of each CDR3. The order of the fields is D gene, V gene, clone size, J gene, CDR3 protein, CDR3 DNA. The D gene is left open where the match is weak. Size is stated for part of the rows, as once, few or many counts, or as a class when the clone is expanded.

d_call: NA
v_call: TRBV25-1
clone_size: NA
j_call: TRBJ1-1
cdr3_aa: CASSGSDFRTEAFF
cdr3_nt: TGTGCCAGCAGTGGTTCGGATTTTCGAACTGAAGCTTTCTTT

d_call: NA
v_call: TRBV7-2
clone_size: NA
j_call: TRBJ1-3
cdr3_aa: CASSLGPFGNTIYF
cdr3_nt: TGTGCCAGCAGCTTAGGGCCCTTTGGAAACACCATATATTTT

d_call: NA
v_call: TRBV10-3
clone_size: NA
j_call: TRBJ2-1
cdr3_aa: CAISGDYNEQFF
cdr3_nt: TGTGCCATCAGCGGCGACTACAATGAGCAGTTCTTC

d_call: NA
v_call: TRBV14
clone_size: NA
j_call: TRBJ2-1
cdr3_aa: CASSQDSGSSYNEQFF
cdr3_nt: TGTGCCAGCAGCCAAGATTCGGGAAGCTCCTACAATGAGCAGTTCTTC

d_call: NA
v_call: TRBV27
clone_size: once
j_call: TRBJ2-1
cdr3_aa: CASSWDSAREQFF
cdr3_nt: TGTGCCAGCAGTTGGGACTCAGCGCGAGAGCAGTTCTTC

d_call: TRBD1
v_call: TRBV18
clone_size: few
j_call: TRBJ1-2
cdr3_aa: CASSLLGQGGGYTF
cdr3_nt: TGTGCCAGCTCACTCCTCGGACAGGGAGGAGGCTACACCTTC

d_call: NA
v_call: TRBV30
clone_size: once
j_call: TRBJ2-7
cdr3_aa: CAWSPGPYEQYF
cdr3_nt: TGTGCCTGGAGTCCCGGGCCCTACGAGCAGTACTTC

d_call: NA
v_call: TRBV11-2
clone_size: NA
j_call: TRBJ2-1
cdr3_aa: CASSLGTPRDEQFF
cdr3_nt: TGTGCCAGCAGCTTAGGGACACCTCGCGATGAGCAGTTCTTC

d_call: TRBD2
v_call: TRBV7-9
clone_size: NA
j_call: TRBJ2-3
cdr3_aa: CASSSGLAGNTDTQYF
cdr3_nt: TGTGCCAGCAGCTCAGGACTAGCGGGGAACACAGATACGCAGTATTTT

d_call: NA
v_call: TRBV7-3
clone_size: few
j_call: TRBJ2-3
cdr3_aa: CASSLTPVGDTQYF
cdr3_nt: TGTGCCAGCAGCTTAACCCCAGTGGGAGATACGCAGTATTTT

d_call: NA
v_call: TRBV18
clone_size: NA
j_call: TRBJ2-1
cdr3_aa: CASSPMDSENEQFF
cdr3_nt: TGTGCCAGCTCACCAATGGACAGTGAAAATGAGCAGTTCTTC

d_call: NA
v_call: TRBV10-2
clone_size: NA
j_call: TRBJ2-7
cdr3_aa: CASRARQSHYEQYF
cdr3_nt: TGCGCCAGCAGGGCCCGACAGAGTCACTACGAGCAGTACTTC

d_call: TRBD2
v_call: TRBV7-3
clone_size: NA
j_call: TRBJ2-5
cdr3_aa: CASSPGTSSETQYF
cdr3_nt: TGTGCCAGCAGCCCAGGGACTAGCAGCGAGACCCAGTACTTC

d_call: TRBD1
v_call: TRBV6-5
clone_size: NA
j_call: TRBJ1-2
cdr3_aa: CASSSPGTGYYGYTF
cdr3_nt: TGTGCCAGCAGTTCCCCGGGGACAGGGTACTATGGCTACACCTTC

d_call: NA
v_call: TRBV30
clone_size: once
j_call: TRBJ1-2
cdr3_aa: CAWSGWVQANYGYTF
cdr3_nt: TGTGCCTGGAGCGGCTGGGTACAGGCTAACTATGGCTACACCTTC

d_call: NA
v_call: TRBV29-1
clone_size: NA
j_call: TRBJ1-1
cdr3_aa: CSAPGHLNTEAFF
cdr3_nt: TGCAGCGCTCCGGGACACCTGAACACTGAAGCTTTCTTT

d_call: TRBD1
v_call: TRBV4-1
clone_size: NA
j_call: TRBJ2-3
cdr3_aa: CASSQDDRGTDTQYF
cdr3_nt: TGCGCCAGCAGCCAAGATGACAGGGGGACAGATACGCAGTATTTT

d_call: NA
v_call: TRBV7-9
clone_size: NA
j_call: TRBJ1-5
cdr3_aa: CASSLGQGSGQPQHF
cdr3_nt: TGTGCCAGCAGCTTAGGGCAGGGGTCGGGTCAGCCCCAGCATTTT